These 23 T cell receptor beta chains were all obtained from the same sample, sequenced in a study of T cell repertoires in cytomegalovirus infection. TCRdb re-analysed the reads in MiXCR, keeping a single row per CDR3 protein. The data show about 180,000 distinct CDR3 sequences, roughly 17% seen once. The sequencing input was CD8+ T cells from PBMCs. These receptors originate from a human donor in good health (CMV status not recorded). Some clones in this sample may be carry-over from other donors' samples.

This clonotype has just a few counts. The chain links TRBV12-3 or TRBV12-4 to TRBJ2-5, with 9 positions matching TRBD2. Trimming cost V 6 bases and J 5 bases; bases outside gene matches: 7. The CDR3 spans 14 residues. CDR3 sequence reads: CASRKAGGMETQYF. For the CDR3, the DNA is TGTGCCAGCAGAAAAGCGGGGGGCATGGAGACCCAGTACTTC.

This clonotype showed up just a few times. The rearrangement joins TRBV7-9 to TRBJ2-2; 8 nucleotides align to TRBD1. CDR1 SEHNR and CDR2 FQNEAQ come from the germline V gene (reference sequence). With V trimmed by 6 bases and J by 3 bases, 12 bases remained unmatched. The CDR3 is 17 amino acids. The CDR3 sequence is CASSTVGQGAYTGELFF. As DNA, the CDR3 is TGTGCCAGCAGTACCGTGGGGCAGGGGGCCTACACCGGGGAGCTGTTTTTT.

This clonotype appeared many times. The chain links TRBV7-8 to TRBJ2-7; TRBD1 aligns across 7 bases. The germline V gene has CDR1 SGHVS and CDR2 FQNEAQ. The CDR3 runs to 14 residues. The J segment lost 3 bases and the V segment lost 5 bases, leaving 7 bases of the junction unmatched. The CDR3 region is CASSILDRDYEQYF. CDR3 nucleotide sequence: TGTGCCAGCAGCATCCTCGACAGGGACTACGAGCAGTACTTC. The variable domain in full, with the rest retrieved from reference TRBV7-8 and TRBJ2-7, is GAGVSQSPRYKVAKRGQDVALRCDPISGHVSLFWYQQALGQGPEFLTYFQNEAQLDKSGLPSDRFFAERPEGSVSTLKIQRTQQEDSAVYLCASSILDRDYEQYFGPGTRLTVT.

CDR3 residues: CSVDRRGTGGIYGYTF. The CDR3 nucleotides are TGCAGCGTTGATAGGCGCGGGACAGGGGGAATCTATGGCTACACCTTC. The chain couples TRBV29-1 to TRBJ1-2; 11 bases are a match to TRBD1. Germline V gene lookup returns CDR1 SQVTM and CDR2 ANQGSEA. V lost 3 bases to trimming and J lost 4 bases; unmatched junction nucleotides: 10. This CDR3 comprises 16 residues.

The chain is built from TRBV30 and TRBJ2-5; tentatively, D is TRBD1 (7 bases). Looked up from germline, CDR1 is GTSNPN and CDR2 is SVGIG (reference sequence). V lost 1 base and J 4 bases, leaving 10 bases between the germline ends. There are 13 residues in the CDR3. The CDR3 sequence is CAWSAEGAETQYF. In DNA form, the CDR3 reads TGTGCCTGGAGTGCGGAGGGGGCAGAGACCCAGTACTTC.

This clonotype came up a few times. This chain joins TRBV7-2 and TRBJ1-4, with D perhaps TRBD1 (5 bases). CDR1 SGHTA and CDR2 FQGNSA come from the germline V gene. The germline V and J ends were trimmed by 4 bases and 6 bases, with 15 bases remaining between them. This CDR3 contains 15 residues. In DNA, the CDR3 is TGTGCCAGCAGCTCGGGGGTCCTGTCCTATGAAAAACTGTTTTTT. Its translation is CASSSGVLSYEKLFF.

The CDR3 region has the DNA TGTGCCAGCAGCTTAGAGGTCGGCGGTAATCGCTACGAGCAGTACTTC. It codes for CASSLEVGGNRYEQYF. The rearrangement links TRBV11-2 to TRBJ2-7; D gene uncertain. The CDR3 runs 16 residues. The germline V gene encodes CDR1 SGHAT and CDR2 FQNNGV. V lost 0 bases to trimming and J lost 3 bases, with 15 bases between them.

This rearrangement joins TRBV6-1 to TRBJ2-7; 7 bases line up with TRBD1. The length of the CDR3 is 19 residues. V shed 4 bases, J shed 3 bases, and the junction held 21 bases outside the gene matches. Germline V gene lookup returns CDR1 MNHNS and CDR2 SASEGT. CDR3 amino acids: CASSGLPVDTGQTIYEQYF. The CDR3, as DNA: TGTGCCAGCAGTGGCCTCCCAGTGGATACGGGACAGACTATCTACGAGCAGTACTTC.

This clonotype has a handful of counts. The chain is built from TRBV20-1 and TRBJ2-1; 7 nucleotides match TRBD2. Germline trimming cut 4 bases from V and 4 bases from J; bases unmatched to any gene: 13. Per germline, CDR1 DFQATT and CDR2 SNEGSKA (reference sequence). This CDR3 has 16 amino acids. The CDR3: CSATLMERGLYNEQFF. CDR3 sequence (DNA): TGCAGTGCTACCCTGATGGAGCGGGGCCTATACAATGAGCAGTTCTTC.

This chain connects TRBV7-9 to TRBJ1-1; D unclear. Deletions cut 5 bases from V and 7 bases from J, with 11 bases between. The CDR3 sequence is 12 residues long. In germline, CDR1 is SEHNR, CDR2 FQNEAQ (reference sequence). CDR3 in DNA: TGTGCCAGCAGCGATCAGCAGGATGAAGCTTTCTTT. Its translation is CASSDQQDEAFF.

The chain recombines TRBV7-6 with TRBJ2-2; D remains unclear. Per germline, CDR1 SGHVS and CDR2 FNYEAQ. The V end lost 1 base, the J end lost 13 bases, and 13 bases lay between the germline ends. The CDR3 spans 13 residues. Written as DNA, the CDR3 is TGTGCCAGCAGCTTAGTTCAGTCAGAACGGCTGTTTTTT. Translating gives CASSLVQSERLFF.

This chain uses TRBV6-2 or TRBV6-3 with TRBJ1-1; D is unresolved. Germline lookup yields CDR1 MNHEY and CDR2 SVGEGT. Trimming pared 2 bases from V and 11 bases from J, leaving 18 bases between. The CDR3 loop spans 14 amino acids. The CDR3: CASSYAGRRREAFF. CDR3 in DNA: TGTGCCAGCAGTTACGCCGGACGGAGGAGGGAGGCTTTCTTT.

The chain is built from TRBV7-2 and TRBJ2-5, with 10 bases identical to TRBD2. The CDR3 covers 15 residues. Germline V lookup: CDR1 SGHTA, CDR2 FQGNSA. J lost 4 bases, V lost 8 bases, and 10 bases had no gene match. The CDR3 is CASVTSGGDLETQYF. In nucleotides, the CDR3 is TGTGCCAGCGTTACGAGCGGGGGGGATTTAGAGACCCAGTACTTC.

This clonotype was seen a handful of times. The CDR3 here is CASSLARLTEYQETQYF. In nucleotides, the CDR3 is TGCGCCAGCAGCTTGGCCAGACTTACAGAGTACCAAGAGACCCAGTACTTC. The chain carries TRBV5-1 and TRBJ2-5; the D is unclear. The CDR3 is 17 amino acids. Germline loops: CDR1 SGHRS, CDR2 YFSETQ. Trimming stripped 0 bases from V and 0 bases from J, with 15 bases between.

In this sample, this clonotype turned up a few times. The chain couples TRBV7-2 to TRBJ1-1; D is ambiguous. The germline V gene encodes CDR1 SGHTA and CDR2 FQGNSA. The CDR3 consists of 12 residues. With 2 bases removed from V and 10 bases from J, the gap between germline ends came to 11 bases. In nucleotides, the CDR3 is TGTGCCAGCAGCTTAAGCGGTCCATTAGCTTTCTTT. Translated: CASSLSGPLAFF.

This clonotype was seen a few times. The CDR3, as DNA: TGTGCCAGCAGCTTAGAACCGCCTCGGACCAACGTCCTGACTTTC. Its translation is CASSLEPPRTNVLTF. The chain combines TRBV7-2 with TRBJ2-6, with D unresolved. V gave up 1 base and J gave up 8 bases, with 12 bases separating them. The CDR3 is 15 amino acids. Germline lookup yields CDR1 SGHTA and CDR2 FQGNSA.

The CDR3 DNA follows: TGTGCCAGCAGCTTAGCGCGGGGCGGGGGGTCTTACAATGAGCAGTTCTTC. It specifies CASSLARGGGSYNEQFF. The genes are TRBV7-8 and TRBJ2-1; 8 bases line up with TRBD2. Losses at the gene ends were 0 bases for V and 4 bases for J; bases not matched to a gene: 8. CDR3 length: 17 residues. Germline CDR1 reads SGHVS; CDR2 reads FQNEAQ.

This clonotype was seen a few times. The rearrangement uses TRBV20-1 and TRBJ1-5; TRBD1 matches 8 bases. CDR3 length: 14 amino acids. Germline CDR1 is DFQATT and CDR2 is SNEGSKA (reference sequence). Trimming cost V 3 bases and J 6 bases; bases outside gene matches: 7. CDR3 loop: CSASRGQGGQPQHF. The CDR3 DNA is TGCAGTGCTAGCCGCGGACAGGGCGGTCAGCCCCAGCATTTT.

J is TRBJ1-2 and V is TRBV27, with 10 bases lining up with TRBD1. Germline V gene sequence: CDR1 MNHEY, CDR2 SMNVEV (reference sequence). J gave up 4 bases and V 4 bases, and 6 bases lay outside the gene matches. The CDR3 sequence is 15 residues long. CDR3 residues: CASSSPGQGSYGYTF. CDR3 coding DNA: TGTGCCAGCAGTTCACCGGGACAGGGGAGCTATGGCTACACCTTC.

The chain has TRBV6-2 or TRBV6-3 and TRBJ2-1; D unresolved. The CDR3 is made up of 14 amino acids. Germline V lookup: CDR1 MNHEY, CDR2 SVGEGT. The V end was cut by 5 bases, the J end by 4 bases, with 12 bases between. DNA for the CDR3: TGTGCCAGCAGTCGTGGCGTAGGGTACAATGAGCAGTTCTTC. Residues: CASSRGVGYNEQFF.

This clonotype was detected ten times or more. The rearrangement uses TRBV6-2 or TRBV6-3 and TRBJ2-1; unclear D gene. V lost 6 bases and J lost 7, with 22 bases in between. The V gene's germline CDR1 is MNHEY and CDR2 SVGEGT. CDR3 length: 16 residues. Here the CDR3 reads CASRDFRHGLGNEQFF. As DNA, the CDR3 is TGTGCCAGCAGAGACTTTAGACATGGGTTGGGGAATGAGCAGTTCTTC.

Only a few counts were recorded for this clonotype. This chain connects TRBV6-2 or TRBV6-3 to TRBJ1-1; TRBD1 might be the D (5 bases). Trimming pared 4 bases from V and 0 bases from J, leaving 21 bases between. The germline V gene has CDR1 MNHEY and CDR2 SVGEGT. There are 18 residues in the CDR3. The CDR3 here is CASSFFVTDSDMNTEAFF. The CDR3 coding sequence is TGTGCCAGCAGTTTTTTCGTGACAGATTCGGACATGAACACTGAAGCTTTCTTT.

V gene TRBV7-8 combines with J gene TRBJ2-1, with TRBD2 matching over 9 bases. This CDR3 has 16 residues. Looked up from germline, CDR1 is SGHVS and CDR2 is FQNEAQ. Unmatched junction bases numbered 5, after V lost 2 bases and J lost 3 bases. CDR3 DNA sequence: TGTGCCAGCAGCTTAAAAAGCGGGGGGTACTACAATGAGCAGTTCTTC. This sequence encodes CASSLKSGGYYNEQFF.